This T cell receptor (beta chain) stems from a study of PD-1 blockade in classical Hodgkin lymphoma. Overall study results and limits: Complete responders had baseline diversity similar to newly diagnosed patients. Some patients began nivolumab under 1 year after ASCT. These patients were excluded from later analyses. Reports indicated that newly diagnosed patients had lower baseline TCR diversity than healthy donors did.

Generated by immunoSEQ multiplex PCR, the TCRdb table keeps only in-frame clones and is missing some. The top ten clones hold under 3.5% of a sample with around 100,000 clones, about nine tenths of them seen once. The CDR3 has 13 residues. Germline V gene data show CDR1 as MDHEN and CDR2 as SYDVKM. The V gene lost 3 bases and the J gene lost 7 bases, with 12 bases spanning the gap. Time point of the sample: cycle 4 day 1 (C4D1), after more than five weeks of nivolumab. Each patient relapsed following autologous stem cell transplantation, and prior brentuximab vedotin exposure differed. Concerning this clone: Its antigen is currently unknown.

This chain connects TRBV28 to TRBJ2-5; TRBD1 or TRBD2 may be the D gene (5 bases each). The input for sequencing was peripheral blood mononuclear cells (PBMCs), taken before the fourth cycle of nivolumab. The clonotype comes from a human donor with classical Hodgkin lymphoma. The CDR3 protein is CASSFQQGATQYF. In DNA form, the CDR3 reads TGTGCCAGCAGTTTTCAGCAGGGAGCGACCCAGTACTTC.